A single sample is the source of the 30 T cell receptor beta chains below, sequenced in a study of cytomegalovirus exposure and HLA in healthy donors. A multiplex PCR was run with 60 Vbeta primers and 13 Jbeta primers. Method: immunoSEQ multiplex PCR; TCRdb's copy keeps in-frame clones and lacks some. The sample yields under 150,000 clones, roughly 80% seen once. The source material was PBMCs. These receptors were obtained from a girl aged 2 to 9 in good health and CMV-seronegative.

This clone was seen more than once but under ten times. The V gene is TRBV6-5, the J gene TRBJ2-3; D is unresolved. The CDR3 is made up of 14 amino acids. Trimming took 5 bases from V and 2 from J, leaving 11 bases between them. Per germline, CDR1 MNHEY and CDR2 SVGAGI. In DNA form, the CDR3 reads TGTGCCAGCAGTCCACAAACACACACAGATACGCAGTATTTT. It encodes CASSPQTHTDTQYF.

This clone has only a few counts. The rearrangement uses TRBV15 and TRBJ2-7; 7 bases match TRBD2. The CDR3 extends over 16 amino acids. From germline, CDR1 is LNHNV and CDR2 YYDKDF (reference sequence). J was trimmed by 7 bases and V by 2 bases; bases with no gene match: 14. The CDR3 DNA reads TGTGCCACCAGCAGATCCCCGGCCGGCGGGGGTTGGGAGCAGTACTTC. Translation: CATSRSPAGGGWEQYF.

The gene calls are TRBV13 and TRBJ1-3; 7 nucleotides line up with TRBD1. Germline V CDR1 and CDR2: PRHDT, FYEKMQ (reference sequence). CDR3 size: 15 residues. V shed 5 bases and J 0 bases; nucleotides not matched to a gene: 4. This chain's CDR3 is CASSPDRRSGNTIYF. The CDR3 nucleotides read TGTGCCAGCAGCCCGGACAGGCGCTCTGGAAACACCATATATTTT.

The CDR3 coding sequence is TGCGCCAGCAGGTATCGACTAGCGCACTACGAGCAGTACTTC. It specifies CASRYRLAHYEQYF. The rearrangement joins TRBV5-1 to TRBJ2-7; 8 bases are a match to TRBD2. J was trimmed by 3 bases and V by 5 bases; bases with no gene match: 7. The CDR3 runs 14 residues. Germline V lookup: CDR1 SGHRS, CDR2 YFSETQ.

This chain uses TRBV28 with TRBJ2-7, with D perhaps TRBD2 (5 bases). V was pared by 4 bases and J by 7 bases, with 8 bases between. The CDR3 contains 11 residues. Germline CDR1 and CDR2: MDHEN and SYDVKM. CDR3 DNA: TGTGCCAGCAGTTGGACGGGGGAGCAGTACTTC. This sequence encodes CASSWTGEQYF. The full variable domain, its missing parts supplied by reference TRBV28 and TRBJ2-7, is DVKVTQSSRYLVKRTGEKVFLECVQDMDHENMFWYRQDPGLGLRLIYFSYDVKMKEKGDIPEGYSVSREKKERFSLILESASTNQTSMYLCASSWTGEQYFGPGTRLTVT.

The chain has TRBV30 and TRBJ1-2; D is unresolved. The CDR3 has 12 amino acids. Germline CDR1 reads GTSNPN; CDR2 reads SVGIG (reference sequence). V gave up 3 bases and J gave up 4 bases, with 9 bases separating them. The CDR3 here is CAWRKRGYGYTF. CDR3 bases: TGTGCCTGGAGAAAACGGGGCTATGGCTACACCTTC.

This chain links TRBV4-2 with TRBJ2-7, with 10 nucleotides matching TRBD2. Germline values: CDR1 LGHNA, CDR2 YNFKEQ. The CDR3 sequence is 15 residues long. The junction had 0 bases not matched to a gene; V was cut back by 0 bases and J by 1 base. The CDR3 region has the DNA TGTGCCAGCAGCCAAGAAGCGGGAGGGTCCTACGAGCAGTACTTC. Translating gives CASSQEAGGSYEQYF.

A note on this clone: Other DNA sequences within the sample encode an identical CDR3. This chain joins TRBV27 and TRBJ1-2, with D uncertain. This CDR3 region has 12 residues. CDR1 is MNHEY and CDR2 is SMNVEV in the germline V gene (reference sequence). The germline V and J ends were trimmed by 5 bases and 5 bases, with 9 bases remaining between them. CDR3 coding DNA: TGTGCCAGCAGTAGTGGTAGTTATGGCTACACCTTC. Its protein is CASSSGSYGYTF.

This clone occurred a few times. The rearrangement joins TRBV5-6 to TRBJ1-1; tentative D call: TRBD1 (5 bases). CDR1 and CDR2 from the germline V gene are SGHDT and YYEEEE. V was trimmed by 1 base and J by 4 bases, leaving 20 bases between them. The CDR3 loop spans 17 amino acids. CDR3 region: CASSLWLSKRGSTEAFF. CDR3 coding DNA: TGTGCCAGCAGCTTGTGGTTGTCTAAGCGGGGCAGCACTGAAGCTTTCTTT.

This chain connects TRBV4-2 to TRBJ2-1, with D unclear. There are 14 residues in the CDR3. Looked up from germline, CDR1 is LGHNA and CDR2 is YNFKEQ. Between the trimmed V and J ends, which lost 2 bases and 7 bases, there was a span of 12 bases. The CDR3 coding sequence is TGTGCCAGCAGCCAACTCCCAGCGAGGAATGAGCAGTTCTTC. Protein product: CASSQLPARNEQFF.

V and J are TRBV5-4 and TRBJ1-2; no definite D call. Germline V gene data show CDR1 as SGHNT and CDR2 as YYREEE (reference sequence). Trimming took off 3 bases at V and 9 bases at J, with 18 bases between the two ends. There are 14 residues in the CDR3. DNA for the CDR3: TGTGCCAGCAGCTCCCCCCTGGTCGGGGATCGCTACACCTTC. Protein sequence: CASSSPLVGDRYTF.

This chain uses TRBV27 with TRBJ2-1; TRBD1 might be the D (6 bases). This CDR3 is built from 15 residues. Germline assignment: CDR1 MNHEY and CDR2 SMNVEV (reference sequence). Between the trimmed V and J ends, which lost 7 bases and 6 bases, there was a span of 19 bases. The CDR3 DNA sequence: TGTGCCAGCATGAGGGTGTGGGGGCGGCTCAATGAGCAGTTCTTC. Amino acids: CASMRVWGRLNEQFF.

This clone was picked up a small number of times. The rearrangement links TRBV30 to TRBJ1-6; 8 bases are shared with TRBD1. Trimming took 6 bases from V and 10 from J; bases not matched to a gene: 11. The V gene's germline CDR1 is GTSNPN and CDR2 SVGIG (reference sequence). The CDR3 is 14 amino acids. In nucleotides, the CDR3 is TGTGCCTGTGAACAGGGGGGAAGGGGCTCACCCCTCCACTTT. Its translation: CACEQGGRGSPLHF. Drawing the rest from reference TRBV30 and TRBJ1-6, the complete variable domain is SQTIHQWPATLVQPVGSPLSLECTVEGTSNPNLYWYRQAAGRGLQLLFYSVGIGQISSEVPQNLSASRPQDRQFILSSKKLLLSDSGFYLCACEQGGRGSPLHFGNGTRLTVT.

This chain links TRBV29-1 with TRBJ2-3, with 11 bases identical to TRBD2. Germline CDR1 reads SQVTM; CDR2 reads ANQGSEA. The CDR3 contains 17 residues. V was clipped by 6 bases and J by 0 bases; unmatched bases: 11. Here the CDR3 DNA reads TGCAGCGTGTATAGCGGGGGGGGTTCCCCTAGCACAGATACGCAGTATTTT. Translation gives CSVYSGGGSPSTDTQYF.

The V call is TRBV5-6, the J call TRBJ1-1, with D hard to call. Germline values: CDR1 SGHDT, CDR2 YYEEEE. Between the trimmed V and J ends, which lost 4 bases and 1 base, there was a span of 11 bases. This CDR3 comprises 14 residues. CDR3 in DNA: TGTGCCAGCAGCCTACCCGAAGAGAACACTGAAGCTTTCTTT. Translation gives CASSLPEENTEAFF. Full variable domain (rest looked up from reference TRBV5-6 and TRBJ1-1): DAGVTQSPTHLIKTRGQQVTLRCSPKSGHDTVSWYQQALGQGPQFIFQYYEEEERQRGNFPDRFSGHQFPNYSSELNVNALLLGDSALYLCASSLPEENTEAFFGQGTRLTVV.

CDR3 coding DNA: TGTGCCAGCAGTGAACCCAACTTGACAAATGGCTACACCTTC. Protein product: CASSEPNLTNGYTF. V usage is TRBV6-1 and J usage is TRBJ1-2; no clear D. V was shortened by 2 bases and J by 6 bases, with 13 bases between the two germline ends. CDR1 is MNHNS and CDR2 is SASEGT in the germline V gene. This CDR3 contains 14 residues.

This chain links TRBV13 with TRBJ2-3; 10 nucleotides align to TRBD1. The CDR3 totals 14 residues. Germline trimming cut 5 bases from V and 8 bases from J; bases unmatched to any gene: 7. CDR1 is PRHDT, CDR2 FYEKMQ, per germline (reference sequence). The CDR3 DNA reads TGTGCCAGCAGCCGGACAGGGGGTGGTGGTACGCAGTATTTT. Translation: CASSRTGGGGTQYF.

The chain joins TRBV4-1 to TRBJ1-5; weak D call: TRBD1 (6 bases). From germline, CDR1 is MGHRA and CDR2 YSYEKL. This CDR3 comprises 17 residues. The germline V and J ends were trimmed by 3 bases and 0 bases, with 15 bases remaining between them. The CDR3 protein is CASSQERTVYSNQPQHF. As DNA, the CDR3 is TGCGCCAGCAGCCAGGAAAGGACAGTGTATAGCAATCAGCCCCAGCATTTT.

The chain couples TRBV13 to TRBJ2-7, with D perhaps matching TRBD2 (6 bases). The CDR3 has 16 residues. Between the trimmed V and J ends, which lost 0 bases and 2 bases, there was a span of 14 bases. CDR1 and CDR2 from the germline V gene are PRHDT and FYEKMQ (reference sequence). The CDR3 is CASSLGPGGKAYEQYF. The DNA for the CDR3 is TGTGCCAGCAGCTTAGGGCCTGGGGGGAAGGCCTACGAGCAGTACTTC.

The CDR3 region is CASSGQGAFSYEQYF. The CDR3 region has the DNA TGTGCCAGCAGTGGACAGGGGGCCTTCTCCTACGAGCAGTACTTC. This chain joins TRBV25-1 and TRBJ2-7; 10 nucleotides align to TRBD1. This CDR3 comprises 15 residues. V lost 4 bases to trimming and J lost 0 bases; unmatched junction nucleotides: 3. The V gene's germline CDR1 is MGHDK and CDR2 SYGVNS.

DNA of the CDR3: TGTGCCAGCAGCCAACAGGGCTCCAATCAGCCCCAGCATTTT. Translating gives CASSQQGSNQPQHF. This chain uses TRBV7-9 with TRBJ1-5; maybe TRBD1 (6 bases). This CDR3 has 14 amino acids. The V gene's germline CDR1 is SEHNR and CDR2 FQNEAQ (reference sequence). V lost 5 bases to trimming and J lost 3 bases, with 11 bases between them.

CDR3 DNA: TGTGCCAGCAGCCAAACGGGAGATCGCTACAATGAGCAGTTCTTC. Protein product: CASSQTGDRYNEQFF. The genes are TRBV4-2 and TRBJ2-1, with D maybe TRBD2 (6 bases). This CDR3 contains 15 residues. V was pared by 2 bases and J by 3 bases, with 11 bases between. Germline CDR1 reads LGHNA; CDR2 reads YNFKEQ.

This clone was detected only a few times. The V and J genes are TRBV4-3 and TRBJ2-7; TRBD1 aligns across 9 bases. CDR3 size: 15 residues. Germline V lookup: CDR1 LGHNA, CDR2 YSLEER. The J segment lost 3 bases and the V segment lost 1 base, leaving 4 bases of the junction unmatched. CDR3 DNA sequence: TGCGCCAGCAGCCAAGGGTGGGGACAGGGCTACGAGCAGTACTTC. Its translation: CASSQGWGQGYEQYF.

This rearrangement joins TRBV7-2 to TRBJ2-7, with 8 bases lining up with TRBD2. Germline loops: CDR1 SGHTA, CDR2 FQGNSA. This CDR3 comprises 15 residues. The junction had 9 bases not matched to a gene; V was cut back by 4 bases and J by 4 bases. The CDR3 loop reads CASSSRGGPGYEQYF. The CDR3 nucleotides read TGTGCCAGCAGCTCACGCGGGGGGCCAGGTTACGAGCAGTACTTC.

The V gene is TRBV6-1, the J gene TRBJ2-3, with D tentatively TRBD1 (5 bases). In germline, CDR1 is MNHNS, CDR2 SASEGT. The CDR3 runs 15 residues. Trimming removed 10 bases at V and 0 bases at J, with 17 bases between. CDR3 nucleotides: TGTGCCAATAGCCAGGGCCCCACTAGCACAGATACGCAGTATTTT. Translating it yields CANSQGPTSTDTQYF.

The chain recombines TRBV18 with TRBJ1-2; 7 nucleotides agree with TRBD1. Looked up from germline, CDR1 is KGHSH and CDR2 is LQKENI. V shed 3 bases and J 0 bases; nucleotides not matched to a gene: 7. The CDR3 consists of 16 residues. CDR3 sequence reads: CASSPRDRLSNYGYTF. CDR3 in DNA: TGTGCCAGCTCACCGCGGGACAGACTTTCTAACTATGGCTACACCTTC.

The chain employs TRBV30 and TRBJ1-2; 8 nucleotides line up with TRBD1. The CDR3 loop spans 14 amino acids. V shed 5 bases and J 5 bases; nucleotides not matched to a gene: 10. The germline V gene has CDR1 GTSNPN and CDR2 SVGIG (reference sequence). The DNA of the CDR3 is TGTGCCTGGTCTAGGACAGGGACCAAATATGGCTACACCTTC. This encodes CAWSRTGTKYGYTF.

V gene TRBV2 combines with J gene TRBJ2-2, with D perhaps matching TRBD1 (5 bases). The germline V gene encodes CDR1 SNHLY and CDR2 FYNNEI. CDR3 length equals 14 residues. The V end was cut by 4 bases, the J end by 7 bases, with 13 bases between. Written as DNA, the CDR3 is TGTGCCAGCAGTGGCGCAGGGTGGGTCGGGGAGCTGTTTTTT. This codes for CASSGAGWVGELFF.

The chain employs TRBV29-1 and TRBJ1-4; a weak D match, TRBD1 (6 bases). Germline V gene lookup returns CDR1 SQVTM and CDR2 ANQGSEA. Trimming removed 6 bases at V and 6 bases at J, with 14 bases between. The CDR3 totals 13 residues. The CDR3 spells CSVVGTYHEKLFF. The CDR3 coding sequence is TGCAGCGTAGTCGGGACATACCATGAAAAACTGTTTTTT.

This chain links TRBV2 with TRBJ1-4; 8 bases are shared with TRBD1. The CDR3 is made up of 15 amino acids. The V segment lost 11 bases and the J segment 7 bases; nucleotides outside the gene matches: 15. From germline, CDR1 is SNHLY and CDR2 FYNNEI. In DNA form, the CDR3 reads TGTGCCGGGGGAGATAATACAGGGGGAGGTGAAAAACTGTTTTTT. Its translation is CAGGDNTGGGEKLFF.